This note documents a single T cell receptor (beta chain) sequence. Its antigen is as yet unknown. The V gene end was trimmed by 7 bases and the J gene end by 4 bases; junction bases not matched to a gene: 5. Germline assignment: CDR1 MGHDK and CDR2 SYGVNS. The CDR3 runs to 14 residues. Repertoires were generated with immunoSEQ multiplex PCR, while TCRdb's copy carries only in-frame clones and drops some. The sample records under 200,000 clones, roughly 96% being singletons. This entry is derived from a study of cytomegalovirus exposure and HLA in healthy donors. About the study: It was reported in a later analysis that the roughly 120 validation repertoires used the same platform as the approximately 690 first-cohort repertoires.

Study-level results: For cytomegalovirus status, the classifier reportedly gave diagnoses with high specificity and sensitivity. That first-cohort TCR clusters tended to co-occur in the 90 to 150 validation repertoires was found in a later analysis.

J is TRBJ1-3 and V is TRBV25-1; 9 nucleotides align to TRBD1. Sequencing input: PBMCs. The TCR comes from a woman in her late teens or twenties in good health and CMV-seronegative. The CDR3 loop reads CASTQGTGGNTIYF. CDR3 DNA sequence: TGTGCCAGCACCCAGGGGACAGGGGGAAACACCATATATTTT.